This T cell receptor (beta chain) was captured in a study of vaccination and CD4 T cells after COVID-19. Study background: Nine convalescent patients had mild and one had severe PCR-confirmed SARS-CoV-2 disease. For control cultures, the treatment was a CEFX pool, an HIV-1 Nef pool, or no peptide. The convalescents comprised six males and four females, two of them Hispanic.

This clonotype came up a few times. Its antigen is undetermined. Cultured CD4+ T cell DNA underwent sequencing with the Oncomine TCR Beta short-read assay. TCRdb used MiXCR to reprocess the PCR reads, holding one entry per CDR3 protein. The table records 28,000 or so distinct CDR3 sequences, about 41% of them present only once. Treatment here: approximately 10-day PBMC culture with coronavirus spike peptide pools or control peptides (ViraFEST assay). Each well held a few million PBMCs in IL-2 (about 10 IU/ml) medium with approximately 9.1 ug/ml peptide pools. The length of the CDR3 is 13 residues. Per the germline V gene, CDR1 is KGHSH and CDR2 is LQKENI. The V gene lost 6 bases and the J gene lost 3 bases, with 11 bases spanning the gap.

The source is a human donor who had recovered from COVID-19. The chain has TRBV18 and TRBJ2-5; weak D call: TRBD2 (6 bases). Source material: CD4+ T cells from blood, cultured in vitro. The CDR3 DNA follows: TGTGCCAGCTCCGGGAGTCAAGAAGAGACCCAGTACTTC. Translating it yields CASSGSQEETQYF.